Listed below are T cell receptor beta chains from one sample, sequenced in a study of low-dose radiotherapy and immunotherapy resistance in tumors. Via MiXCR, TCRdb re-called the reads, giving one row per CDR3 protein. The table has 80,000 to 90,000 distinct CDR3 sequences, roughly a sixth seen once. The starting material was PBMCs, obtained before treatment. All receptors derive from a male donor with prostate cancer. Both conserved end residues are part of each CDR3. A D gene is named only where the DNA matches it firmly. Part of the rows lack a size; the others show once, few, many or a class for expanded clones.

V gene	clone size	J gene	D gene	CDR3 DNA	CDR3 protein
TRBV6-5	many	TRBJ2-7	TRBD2	TGTGCCAGCAGTTACGGTACTAGCGGGAATACGTACGAGCAGTACTTC	CASSYGTSGNTYEQYF
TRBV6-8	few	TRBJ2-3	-	TGTGCCAGCAGTAAGGGCGATACGCAGTATTTT	CASSKGDTQYF
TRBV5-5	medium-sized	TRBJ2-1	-	TGTGCCAGCAGCTTGGATCTGGGCAATGAGCAGTTCTTC	CASSLDLGNEQFF
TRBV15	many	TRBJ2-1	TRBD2	TGTGCCACCAGCAGAGATTTGGCTAGCGGGGGGGTTGGTGAGCAGTTCTTC	CATSRDLASGGVGEQFF
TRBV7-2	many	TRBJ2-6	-	TGTGCCAGCAGCTTAAACTCTGGGGCCAACGTCCTGACTTTC	CASSLNSGANVLTF
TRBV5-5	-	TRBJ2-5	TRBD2	TGTGCCAGCAGCCCCCTCGGGGGGGTCGCAGAGACCCAGTACTTC	CASSPLGGVAETQYF
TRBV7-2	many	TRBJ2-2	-	TGTGCCAGCAGCTCTATTACAGGGTTCACCGGGGAGCTGTTTTTT	CASSSITGFTGELFF
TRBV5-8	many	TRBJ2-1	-	TGTGCCAGCAGCTTTCAGACGCATTACTACTCCTACAATGAGCAGTTCTTC	CASSFQTHYYSYNEQFF
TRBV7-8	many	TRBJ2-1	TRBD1	TGTGCCAGCAGCTTGGACAGGGGATCCTACAATGAGCAGTTCTTC	CASSLDRGSYNEQFF
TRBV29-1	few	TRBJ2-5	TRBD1	TGCAGCGTTGAAGGGGGGACAGAAGAGACCCAGTACTTC	CSVEGGTEETQYF
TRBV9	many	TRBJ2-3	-	TGTGCCAGCAGCGTAGCATCGAGCACAGATACGCAGTATTTT	CASSVASSTDTQYF
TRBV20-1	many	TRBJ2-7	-	TGCAGTGCTAGGGGGCGAAACTCCTACGAGCAGTACTTC	CSARGRNSYEQYF
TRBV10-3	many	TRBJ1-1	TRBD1	TGTGCCATCAGTGATGAAGGGACAGCGAACACTGAAGCTTTCTTT	CAISDEGTANTEAFF
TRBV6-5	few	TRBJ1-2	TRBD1	TGTGCCAGCAGTTACGCATGGGACAGGGCTAACTATGGCTACACCTTC	CASSYAWDRANYGYTF
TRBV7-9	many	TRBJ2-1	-	TGTGCCAGCAGCCACCGAGGACGGCTACCCAATCAGCAGTTCTTC	CASSHRGRLPNQQFF
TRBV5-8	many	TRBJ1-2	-	TGTGCCAGCAGCTTACTTAACAACTATGGCTACACCTTC	CASSLLNNYGYTF
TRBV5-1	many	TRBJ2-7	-	TGCGCCAGCAGCATCGAGGTAGCCTACGAGCAGTACTTC	CASSIEVAYEQYF
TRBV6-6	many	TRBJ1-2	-	TGTGCCAGTTTTCAAACAGGTTTCTCTAACTATGGCTACACCTTC	CASFQTGFSNYGYTF
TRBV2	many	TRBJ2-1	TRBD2	TGTGCCAGCAGAGTTCTAGCGGGGGGTGGTAATGAGCAGTTCTTC	CASRVLAGGGNEQFF
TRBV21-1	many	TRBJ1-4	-	TGTGCCAGCAGCAAGACGAAGGGGAAGAATGAAAAACTGTTTTTT	CASSKTKGKNEKLFF
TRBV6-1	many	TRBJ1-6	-	TGTGCCAGCAGTGGGACCGCCGGCTCCTATAATTCACCCCTCCACTTT	CASSGTAGSYNSPLHF
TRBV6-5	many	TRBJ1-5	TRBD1	TGTGCCAGCAGCTGGGGGGGACAGAATCAGCCCCAGCATTTT	CASSWGGQNQPQHF
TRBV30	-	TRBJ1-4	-	TGTGCCTGGAGCCCTGGCCGGGGGTGGGGTGAAAAACTGTTTTTT	CAWSPGRGWGEKLFF
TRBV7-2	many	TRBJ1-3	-	TGTGCCAGCAGCTTTGAATACTCTGGAAACACCATATATTTT	CASSFEYSGNTIYF
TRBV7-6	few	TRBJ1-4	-	TGTGCCAGCAGCCCTCACCCACGGTGGACTGAAAAACTGTTTTTT	CASSPHPRWTEKLFF
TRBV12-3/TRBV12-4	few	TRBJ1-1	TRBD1	TGTGCCAGCAGGGCAGCCCTGGGCTGGACAGGGGGCACTGAAGCTTTCTTT	CASRAALGWTGGTEAFF
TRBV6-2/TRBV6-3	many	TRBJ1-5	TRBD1	TGTGCCAGCAGTTACTCGGTGACAGGGTCAGATCAGCCCCAGCATTTT	CASSYSVTGSDQPQHF
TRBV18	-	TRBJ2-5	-	TGTGCCAGCTCGGCGGGACCAAGACAAGAGACCCAGTACTTC	CASSAGPRQETQYF
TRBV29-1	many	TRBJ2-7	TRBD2	TGCAGCGTGGTGACTAGCGGTTACGAGCAGTACTTC	CSVVTSGYEQYF
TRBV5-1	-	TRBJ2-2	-	TGCGCCAGCAGCTTGGTGGGCGGGGAGCTGTTTTTT	CASSLVGGELFF
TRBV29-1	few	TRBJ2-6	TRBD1	TGCAGCGTTCGAGTACGGGACAGGGGTTCTGGGGCCAACGTCCTGACTTTC	CSVRVRDRGSGANVLTF
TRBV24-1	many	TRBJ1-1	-	TGTGCCACCAGTGTAACTTACCAAGGGACTGAAGCTTTCTTT	CATSVTYQGTEAFF
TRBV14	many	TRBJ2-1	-	TGTGCCAGCAGCCAAGGGGGGGAGCTCTCCTACAATGAGCAGTTCTTC	CASSQGGELSYNEQFF
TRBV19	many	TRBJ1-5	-	TGTGCCAGTAGCGGAGGACGGTACAATCAGCCCCAGCATTTT	CASSGGRYNQPQHF
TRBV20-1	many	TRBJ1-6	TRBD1	TGCAGTGCTATACAGGGGTCCACTGATTCACCCCTCCACTTT	CSAIQGSTDSPLHF
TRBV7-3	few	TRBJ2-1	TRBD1	TGTGCCAGCAGCGTAACTGGGACAGGGACCTACAATGAGCAGTTCTTC	CASSVTGTGTYNEQFF
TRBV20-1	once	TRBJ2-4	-	TGCAGTGCTAGAGGACGGAGCACCGTCAAAAACATTCAGTACTTC	CSARGRSTVKNIQYF
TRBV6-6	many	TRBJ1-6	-	TGTGCCAGCAGTTACTCGGCAGACAATTCACCCCTCCACTTT	CASSYSADNSPLHF
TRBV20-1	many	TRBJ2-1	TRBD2	TGCAGTGAGAGGCTAGCGGGGGCCCACAATGAGCAGTTCTTC	CSERLAGAHNEQFF
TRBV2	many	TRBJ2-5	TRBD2	TGTGCCAGCAGCGGCCCAGCGGGGGGGAGGACCCAGTACTTC	CASSGPAGGRTQYF
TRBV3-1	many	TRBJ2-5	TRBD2	TGTGCCAGCAGCCCAGGCGGGGGGGTCGAGACCCAGTACTTC	CASSPGGGVETQYF
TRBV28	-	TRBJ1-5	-	TGTGCCAGCAGTTTATACAGGGCAGGTCAGCCCCAGCATTTT	CASSLYRAGQPQHF
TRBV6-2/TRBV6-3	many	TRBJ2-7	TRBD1	TGTGCCAGCAGAATTAGGACAGGAGACTCCTACGAGCAGTACTTC	CASRIRTGDSYEQYF
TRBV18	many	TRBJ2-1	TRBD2	TGTGCCAGCTCATTATCTAGCGGATCATCCTACAATGAGCAGTTCTTC	CASSLSSGSSYNEQFF
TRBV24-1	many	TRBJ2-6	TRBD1	TGTGCCACCAGTGATGGACAGGGGGCGTCTGGGGCCAACGTCCTGACTTTC	CATSDGQGASGANVLTF
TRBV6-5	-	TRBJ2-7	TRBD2	TGTGCCAGCAGTTTGGGGGGGGTCAACGAGCAGTACTTC	CASSLGGVNEQYF